The 4 T cell receptor beta chains listed next were all sequenced from one sample in a study of radiotherapy plus CTLA-4 blockade in lung cancer. Generated by immunoSEQ multiplex PCR, the TCRdb table keeps only in-frame clones and is missing some. The profile shows about 73,000 clones, around 87% of them singletons. Sequencing used peripheral blood, obtained from a patient treated with radiotherapy plus ipilimumab. These receptor sequences come from a human donor with non-small cell lung cancer that progressed on radiotherapy plus ipilimumab.

The V and J genes are TRBV28 and TRBJ2-1; no firm D call. The CDR3 covers 12 residues. With 6 bases removed from V and 6 bases from J, the gap between germline ends came to 9 bases. From germline, CDR1 is MDHEN and CDR2 SYDVKM. The CDR3 nucleotides read TGTGCCAGCAGGAACCCGGTCAATGAGCAGTTCTTC. This codes for CASRNPVNEQFF.

In its sample, this clone was seen once. The rearrangement joins TRBV5-1 to TRBJ2-7; 7 nucleotides match TRBD2. V gave up 2 bases and J gave up 2 bases; unmatched junction bases: 7. The V gene's germline CDR1 is SGHRS and CDR2 YFSETQ. CDR3 length: 15 amino acids. The CDR3 loop is CASSLGASGTYEQYV. The DNA for the CDR3 is TGCGCCAGCAGCTTAGGGGCTAGCGGAACCTACGAGCAGTACGTC.

J is TRBJ2-7 and V is TRBV29-1; D ambiguous. The CDR3 has 13 residues. Germline V gene lookup returns CDR1 SQVTM and CDR2 ANQGSEA. The V end lost 6 bases, the J end lost 2 bases, and 14 bases lay between the germline ends. The CDR3 loop reads CSVVVGRAYEQYF. CDR3 nucleotide sequence: TGCAGCGTGGTAGTTGGACGAGCCTACGAGCAGTACTTC.

The chain couples TRBV11-2 to TRBJ1-1; TRBD1 is a possible D gene (5 bases). V gave up 1 base and J gave up 8 bases, with 14 bases separating them. The germline gives CDR1 SGHAT, CDR2 FQNNGV. The CDR3 length is 14 residues. CDR3 DNA: TGTGCCAGCAGCTTAGGGACACGGACGGAAGAAGCTTTCTTT. This translates into CASSLGTRTEEAFF.